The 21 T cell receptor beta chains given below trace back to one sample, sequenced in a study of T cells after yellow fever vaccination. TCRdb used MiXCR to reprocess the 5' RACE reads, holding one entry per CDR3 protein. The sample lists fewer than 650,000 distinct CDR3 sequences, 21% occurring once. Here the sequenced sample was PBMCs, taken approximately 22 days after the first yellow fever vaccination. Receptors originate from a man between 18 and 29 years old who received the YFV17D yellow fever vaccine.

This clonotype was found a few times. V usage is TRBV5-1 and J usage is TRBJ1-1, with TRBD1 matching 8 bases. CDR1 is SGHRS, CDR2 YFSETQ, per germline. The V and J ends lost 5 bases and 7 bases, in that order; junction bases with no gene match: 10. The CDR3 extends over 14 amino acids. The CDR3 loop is CASRRTGTDLEAFF. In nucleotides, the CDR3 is TGCGCCAGCAGACGGACAGGGACGGACCTTGAAGCTTTCTTT. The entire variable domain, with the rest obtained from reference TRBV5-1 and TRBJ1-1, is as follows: KAGVTQTPRYLIKTRGQQVTLSCSPISGHRSVSWYQQTPGQGLQFLFEYFSETQRNKGNFPGRFSGRQFSNSRSEMNVSTLELGDSALYLCASRRTGTDLEAFFGQGTRLTVV.

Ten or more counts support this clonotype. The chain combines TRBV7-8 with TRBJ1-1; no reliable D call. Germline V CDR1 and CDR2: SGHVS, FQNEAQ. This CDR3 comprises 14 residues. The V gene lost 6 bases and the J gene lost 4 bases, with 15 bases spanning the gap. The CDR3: CASSYRAGSTEAFF. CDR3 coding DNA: TGTGCCAGCAGTTACCGTGCGGGCAGCACTGAAGCTTTCTTT. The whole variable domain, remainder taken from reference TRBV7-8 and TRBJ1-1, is GAGVSQSPRYKVAKRGQDVALRCDPISGHVSLFWYQQALGQGPEFLTYFQNEAQLDKSGLPSDRFFAERPEGSVSTLKIQRTQQEDSAVYLCASSYRAGSTEAFFGQGTRLTVV.

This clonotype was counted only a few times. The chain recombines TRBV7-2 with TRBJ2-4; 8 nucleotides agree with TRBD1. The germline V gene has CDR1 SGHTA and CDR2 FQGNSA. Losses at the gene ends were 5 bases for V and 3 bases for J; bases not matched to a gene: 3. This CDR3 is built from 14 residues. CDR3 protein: CASSPTGDKNIQYF. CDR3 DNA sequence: TGTGCCAGCAGCCCGACAGGGGACAAAAACATTCAGTACTTC.

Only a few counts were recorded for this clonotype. CDR3: CASSLGPQGRRLAGQYF. In nucleotides, the CDR3 is TGCGCCAGCAGCTTGGGGCCCCAGGGGCGAAGACTAGCGGGGCAGTATTTT. This chain uses TRBV5-1 with TRBJ2-3; 10 nucleotides match TRBD2. Losses at the gene ends were 0 bases for V and 11 bases for J; bases not matched to a gene: 15. The CDR3 has 17 residues. Germline lookup yields CDR1 SGHRS and CDR2 YFSETQ.

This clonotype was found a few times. The CDR3 loop is CASSQDTAGGPLGELFF. In nucleotides, the CDR3 is TGCGCCAGCAGCCAAGATACAGCGGGGGGCCCCTTGGGGGAGCTGTTTTTT. This sequence joins TRBV4-3 and TRBJ2-2, with 9 positions matching TRBD2. The CDR3 is 17 residues long. CDR1 and CDR2 (germline): LGHNA, YSLEER. The trim removed 0 bases at V and 8 bases at J, leaving 10 bases unmatched.

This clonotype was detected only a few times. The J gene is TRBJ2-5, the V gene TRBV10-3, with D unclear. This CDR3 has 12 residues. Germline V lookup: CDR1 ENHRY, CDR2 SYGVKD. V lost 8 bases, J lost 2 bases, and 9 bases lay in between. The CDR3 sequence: CAIGVTQETQYF. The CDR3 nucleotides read TGTGCCATCGGAGTGACGCAAGAGACCCAGTACTTC.

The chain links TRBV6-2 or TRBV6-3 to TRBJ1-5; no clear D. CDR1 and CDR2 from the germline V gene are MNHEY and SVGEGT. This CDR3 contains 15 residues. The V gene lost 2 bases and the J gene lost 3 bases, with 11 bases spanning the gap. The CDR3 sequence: CASSYGPGFNQPQHF. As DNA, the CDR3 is TGTGCCAGCAGTTACGGTCCGGGCTTCAATCAGCCCCAGCATTTT.

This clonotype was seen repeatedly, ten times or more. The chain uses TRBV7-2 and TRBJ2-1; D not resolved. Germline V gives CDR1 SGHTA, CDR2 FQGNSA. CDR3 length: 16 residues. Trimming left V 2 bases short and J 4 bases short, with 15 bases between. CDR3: CASSLLGLTTYNEQFF. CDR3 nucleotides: TGTGCCAGCAGCTTATTGGGCCTAACGACTTACAATGAGCAGTTCTTC. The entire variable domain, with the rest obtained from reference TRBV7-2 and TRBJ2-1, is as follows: GAGVSQSPSNKVTEKGKDVELRCDPISGHTALYWYRQSLGQGLEFLIYFQGNSAPDKSGLPSDRFSAERTGGSVSTLTIQRTQQEDSAVYLCASSLLGLTTYNEQFFGPGTRLTVL.

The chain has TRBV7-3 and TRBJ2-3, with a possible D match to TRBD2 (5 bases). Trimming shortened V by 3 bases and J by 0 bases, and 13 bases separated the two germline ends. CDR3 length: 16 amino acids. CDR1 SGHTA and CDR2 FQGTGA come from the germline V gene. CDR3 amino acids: CASSFEGLASTDTQYF. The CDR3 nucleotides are TGTGCCAGCAGCTTCGAGGGTCTGGCGAGCACAGATACGCAGTATTTT.

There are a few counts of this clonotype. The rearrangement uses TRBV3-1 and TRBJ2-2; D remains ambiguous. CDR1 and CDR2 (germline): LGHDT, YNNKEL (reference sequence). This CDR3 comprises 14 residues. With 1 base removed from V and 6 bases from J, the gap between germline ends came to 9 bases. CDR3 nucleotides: TGTGCCAGCAGCCAAGCGGCGGTGGCCGGGGAGCTGTTTTTT. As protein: CASSQAAVAGELFF.

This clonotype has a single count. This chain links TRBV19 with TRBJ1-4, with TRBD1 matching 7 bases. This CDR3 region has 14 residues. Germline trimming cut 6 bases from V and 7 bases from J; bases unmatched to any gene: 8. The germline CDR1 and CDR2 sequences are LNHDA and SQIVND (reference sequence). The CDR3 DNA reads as TGTGCCAGTAGCGTGACAGGGTCAAGTGAAAAACTGTTTTTT. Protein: CASSVTGSSEKLFF.

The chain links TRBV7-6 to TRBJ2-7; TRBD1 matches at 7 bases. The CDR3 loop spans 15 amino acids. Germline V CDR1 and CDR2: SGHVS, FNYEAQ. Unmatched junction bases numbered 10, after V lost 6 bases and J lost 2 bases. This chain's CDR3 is CASSRSGTAAYEQYF. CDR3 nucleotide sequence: TGTGCCAGCAGTCGTTCCGGGACAGCTGCCTACGAGCAGTACTTC.

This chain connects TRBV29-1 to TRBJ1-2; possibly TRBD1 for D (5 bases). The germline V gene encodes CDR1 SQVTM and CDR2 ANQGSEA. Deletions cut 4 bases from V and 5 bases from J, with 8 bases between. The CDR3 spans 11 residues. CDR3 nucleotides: TGCAGCGTTGCGGCAGGGTATGGCTACACCTTC. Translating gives CSVAAGYGYTF. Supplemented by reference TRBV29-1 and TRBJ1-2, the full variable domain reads SAVISQKPSRDICQRGTSLTIQCQVDSQVTMMFWYRQQPGQSLTLIATANQGSEATYESGFVIDKFPISRPNLTFSTLTVSNMSPEDSSIYLCSVAAGYGYTFGSGTRLTVV.

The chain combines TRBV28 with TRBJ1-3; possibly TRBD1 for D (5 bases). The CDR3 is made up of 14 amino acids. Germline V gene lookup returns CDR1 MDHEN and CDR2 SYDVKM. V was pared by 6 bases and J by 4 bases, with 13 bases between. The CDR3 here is CASRFQGYGNTIYF. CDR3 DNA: TGTGCCAGCAGATTCCAGGGATACGGAAACACCATATATTTT.

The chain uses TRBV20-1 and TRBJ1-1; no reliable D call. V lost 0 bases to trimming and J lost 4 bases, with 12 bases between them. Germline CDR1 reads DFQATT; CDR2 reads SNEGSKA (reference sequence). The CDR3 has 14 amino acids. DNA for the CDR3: TGCAGTGCTAGAGAGGGCTCGGCGGGCACTGAAGCTTTCTTT. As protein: CSAREGSAGTEAFF.

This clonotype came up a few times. The CDR3 loop reads CASSPGPGREQYV. The CDR3 DNA reads as TGTGCCAGCTCACCTGGTCCTGGGAGGGAGCAGTACGTC. The V gene is TRBV18, the J gene TRBJ2-7; possibly TRBD2 for D (6 bases). Trimming removed 3 bases from V and 7 bases from J, with 13 bases in between. Germline V CDR1 and CDR2: KGHSH, LQKENI. The CDR3 covers 13 residues.

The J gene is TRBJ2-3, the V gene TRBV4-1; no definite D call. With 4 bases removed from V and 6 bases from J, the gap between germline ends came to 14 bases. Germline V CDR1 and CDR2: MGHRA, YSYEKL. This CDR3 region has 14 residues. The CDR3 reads CASSPLTVVDTQYF. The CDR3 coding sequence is TGCGCCAGCAGCCCCCTTACGGTGGTTGATACGCAGTATTTT.

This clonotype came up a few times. The CDR3 DNA sequence: TGTGCCAGCAGTTACCCGGGAAGAGAGACCCAGTACTTC. Translation: CASSYPGRETQYF. The chain recombines TRBV6-5 with TRBJ2-5, with TRBD2 as a possible D gene (5 bases). Germline V gives CDR1 MNHEY, CDR2 SVGAGI. The germline V and J ends were trimmed by 2 bases and 4 bases, with 8 bases remaining between them. The length of the CDR3 is 13 residues.

DNA of the CDR3: TGTGCCAGCAGTTCCCGGGGGGCCCTGCCGAACGAGCAGTACTTC. Translation: CASSSRGALPNEQYF. The J gene is TRBJ2-7, the V gene TRBV6-2 or TRBV6-3; maybe TRBD2 (7 bases). Looked up from germline, CDR1 is MNHEY and CDR2 is SVGEGT. The V end lost 4 bases, the J end lost 5 bases, and 18 bases lay between the germline ends. The CDR3 contains 15 residues.

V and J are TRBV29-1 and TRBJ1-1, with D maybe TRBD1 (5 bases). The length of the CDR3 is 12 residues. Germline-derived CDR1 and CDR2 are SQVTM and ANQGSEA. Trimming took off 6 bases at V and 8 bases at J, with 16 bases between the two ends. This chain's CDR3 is CSVTGPFMEAFF. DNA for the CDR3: TGCAGCGTCACAGGCCCATTCATGGAAGCTTTCTTT.

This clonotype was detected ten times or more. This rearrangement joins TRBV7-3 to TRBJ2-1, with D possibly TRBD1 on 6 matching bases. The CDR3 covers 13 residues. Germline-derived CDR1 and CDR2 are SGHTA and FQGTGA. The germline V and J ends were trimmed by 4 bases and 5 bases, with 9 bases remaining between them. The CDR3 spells CASSSDRDNEQFF. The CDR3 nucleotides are TGTGCCAGCAGCTCGGACAGAGACAATGAGCAGTTCTTC.